This T cell receptor (beta chain) originates from a study of T cell responses to AZD1222 COVID-19 vaccine. Study results and caveats: Among the donors, most were white British and more were female, and clonal diversity was possibly underestimated. Spike-specific TCR breadth and depth grew following two AZD1222 doses.

The data were produced by immunoSEQ multiplex PCR, yet TCRdb's version contains in-frame clones alone and is incomplete. In the table there are 120,000 to 150,000 clones, around 91% of which are singletons. In the case of this clone: Its antigen is still unknown.

This TCR was recovered from an adult in good health. The sequencing used peripheral blood, collected on day 0 of AZD1222 vaccination.

The CDR3 DNA sequence: TGTGCCAGCAGCCCTCGACTAGTCCCTAACGAGCAGTTCTTC. Protein: CASSPRLVPNEQFF. V and J are TRBV9 and TRBJ2-1; maybe TRBD2 (6 bases). CDR1 and CDR2 from the germline V gene are SGDLS and YYNGEE. The CDR3 is 14 amino acids. V was shortened by 4 bases and J by 10 bases, with 18 bases between the two germline ends.